These T cell receptor beta chains were read from a single sample in a study of CD4+ T cells in melanoma. The table came from immunoSEQ multiplex PCR; TCRdb's copy has only in-frame clones and leaves some out. This sample has 5,500 to 6,500 clones; roughly 70% occur once, and the top ten carry roughly a quarter. Sequencing input: cells from a culture (not recorded whether cultured in vitro). The receptors shown here come from a human donor with melanoma. Each CDR3 is given with its conserved first and last residue. Each record gives: J gene, V gene, D gene, clone size, CDR3 protein, CDR3 DNA. The D gene is left open where the match is weak. Size is omitted from some rows. Given values are once, few, many or a class for expanded clones.

J: TRBJ1-4
V: TRBV2
D: NA
size: NA
CDR3: CASLGWGENEKLFF
DNA: TGTGCCAGCCTTGGTTGGGGGGAGAATGAAAAACTGTTTTTT

J: TRBJ1-1
V: TRBV27
D: TRBD1
size: NA
CDR3: CASSFGQGGTEAFF
DNA: TGTGCCAGCAGTTTCGGACAGGGGGGTACTGAAGCTTTCTTT

J: TRBJ2-5
V: TRBV18
D: NA
size: once
CDR3: CASSPPTVQRETQYF
DNA: TGTGCCAGCTCACCACCTACGGTCCAGAGAGAGACCCAGTACTTC

J: TRBJ2-7
V: TRBV5-1
D: NA
size: NA
CDR3: CASSLQGSYEQYF
DNA: TGCGCCAGCAGCTTGCAGGGTTCTTACGAGCAGTACTTC

J: TRBJ2-3
V: TRBV5-4
D: NA
size: once
CDR3: CASSLVAGAGTDTQYF
DNA: TGTGCCAGCAGCTTGGTTGCAGGGGCCGGCACAGATACGCAGTATTTT

J: TRBJ2-7
V: TRBV5-8
D: TRBD2
size: NA
CDR3: CASRPTSFYEQYF
DNA: TGTGCCAGCAGGCCGACTAGCTTTTACGAGCAGTACTTC

J: TRBJ2-1
V: TRBV6-5
D: NA
size: NA
CDR3: CATQGNEQFF
DNA: TGTGCCACCCAGGGCAATGAGCAGTTCTTC

J: TRBJ2-7
V: TRBV4-2
D: NA
size: medium-sized
CDR3: CASSQDWGQGGIEQYF
DNA: TGTGCCAGCAGCCAAGATTGGGGCCAGGGGGGGATCGAGCAGTACTTC

J: TRBJ1-3
V: TRBV6-2/TRBV6-3
D: TRBD1
size: NA
CDR3: CASSLGQGLYF
DNA: TGTGCCAGCAGTTTGGGACAGGGATTATATTTT

J: TRBJ1-3
V: TRBV14
D: NA
size: few
CDR3: CASSQEGAFGNTIYF
DNA: TGTGCCAGCAGCCAAGAGGGGGCCTTTGGAAACACCATATATTTT

J: TRBJ2-5
V: TRBV7-9
D: NA
size: NA
CDR3: CASNARAEQGRKQETQYF
DNA: TGTGCCAGCAACGCCCGGGCCGAACAGGGGAGGAAGCAAGAGACCCAGTACTTC

J: TRBJ1-6
V: TRBV30
D: TRBD1
size: NA
CDR3: CAWRNSGTGVSHF
DNA: TGTGCCTGGAGAAATTCCGGGACAGGGGTTTCCCACTTT

J: TRBJ1-1
V: TRBV2
D: NA
size: NA
CDR3: CASRAGGPSTEAFF
DNA: TGTGCCAGCAGGGCCGGGGGGCCGTCCACTGAAGCTTTCTTT

J: TRBJ2-7
V: TRBV5-1
D: NA
size: NA
CDR3: CASSSYGTDSYEQYF
DNA: TGCGCCAGCAGCTCTTACGGGACCGATTCCTACGAGCAGTACTTC

J: TRBJ2-7
V: TRBV7-9
D: TRBD1
size: NA
CDR3: CASSPYPGTGYEQYF
DNA: TGTGCCAGCAGCCCCTACCCGGGGACAGGTTACGAGCAGTACTTC

J: TRBJ1-6
V: TRBV4-1
D: NA
size: NA
CDR3: CASSHRTENSPLHF
DNA: TGCGCCAGCAGCCACCGGACAGAGAATTCACCCCTCCACTTT

J: TRBJ1-2
V: TRBV9
D: NA
size: NA
CDR3: CASSGYRTAGKYYGYTF
DNA: TGTGCCAGCAGCGGATACCGGACTGCGGGTAAATACTATGGCTACACCTTC

J: TRBJ1-1
V: TRBV7-9
D: NA
size: medium-sized
CDR3: CASSLWEIMNTEAFF
DNA: TGTGCCAGCAGCTTATGGGAAATAATGAACACTGAAGCTTTCTTT

J: TRBJ2-5
V: TRBV3-1/TRBV3-2
D: TRBD2
size: NA
CDR3: CASTYAGGKETQYF
DNA: TGTGCCAGCACCTACGCGGGGGGTAAAGAGACCCAGTACTTC

J: TRBJ2-7
V: TRBV6-2/TRBV6-3
D: NA
size: NA
CDR3: CASSYQLGAYEQYF
DNA: TGTGCCAGCAGTTATCAACTAGGAGCCTACGAGCAGTACTTC

J: TRBJ2-7
V: TRBV10-3
D: TRBD2
size: NA
CDR3: CAISESQASGGYDRYEQYF
DNA: TGTGCCATCAGTGAGTCGCAGGCTAGCGGGGGATACGACCGCTACGAGCAGTACTTC

J: TRBJ2-3
V: TRBV9
D: TRBD2
size: NA
CDR3: CASSLFSGGARADTQYF
DNA: TGTGCCAGCAGCCTCTTTTCGGGGGGGGCGCGGGCAGATACGCAGTATTTT

J: TRBJ2-1
V: TRBV6-5
D: NA
size: NA
CDR3: CASSYGRNNEQFF
DNA: TGTGCCAGCAGTTACGGACGTAACAATGAGCAGTTCTTC

J: TRBJ2-3
V: TRBV11-3
D: NA
size: medium-sized
CDR3: CASSGRTEPDTQYF
DNA: TGTGCCAGCAGCGGAAGGACAGAGCCAGATACGCAGTATTTT

J: TRBJ2-5
V: TRBV7-9
D: TRBD1
size: NA
CDR3: CASSFDREEPQETQYF
DNA: TGTGCCAGCAGCTTCGACAGGGAAGAGCCTCAAGAGACCCAGTACTTC

J: TRBJ2-5
V: TRBV7-9
D: NA
size: few
CDR3: CASSPKSRLETQYF
DNA: TGTGCCAGCAGCCCTAAGAGTCGGCTAGAGACCCAGTACTTC

J: TRBJ2-1
V: TRBV6-6
D: TRBD2
size: NA
CDR3: CASSLAGVYNEQFF
DNA: TGTGCCAGCAGTCTAGCGGGGGTATACAATGAGCAGTTCTTC

J: TRBJ2-7
V: TRBV21-1
D: NA
size: NA
CDR3: CASTLKVRVGEQYF
DNA: TGTGCCAGCACCCTAAAGGTCCGCGTTGGGGAGCAGTACTTC

J: TRBJ2-1
V: TRBV7-6
D: NA
size: NA
CDR3: CASSLDPPSSYNEQFF
DNA: TGTGCCAGCAGCTTAGACCCTCCGAGCTCCTACAATGAGCAGTTCTTC

J: TRBJ1-1
V: TRBV5-1
D: TRBD1
size: NA
CDR3: CASNPGTGVTEAFF
DNA: TGCGCCAGCAACCCCGGGACAGGGGTCACTGAAGCTTTCTTT

J: TRBJ2-7
V: TRBV7-2
D: NA
size: NA
CDR3: CASSFWSSYEQYF
DNA: TGTGCCAGCAGCTTCTGGAGCTCCTACGAGCAGTACTTC

J: TRBJ1-2
V: TRBV19
D: NA
size: NA
CDR3: CASSIVNWGAEGYTF
DNA: TGTGCCAGTAGTATAGTGAATTGGGGCGCGGAAGGCTACACCTTC

J: TRBJ2-5
V: TRBV14
D: TRBD2
size: NA
CDR3: CASSQDAGGGPQETQYF
DNA: TGTGCCAGCAGCCAAGATGCCGGCGGGGGTCCCCAAGAGACCCAGTACTTC

J: TRBJ2-2
V: TRBV19
D: TRBD2
size: few
CDR3: CASELLAHTGELFF
DNA: TGTGCCAGCGAACTACTAGCGCACACCGGGGAGCTGTTTTTT

J: TRBJ2-3
V: TRBV19
D: NA
size: NA
CDR3: CASRLQDLYTDTQYF
DNA: TGTGCCAGTAGGCTACAAGACCTATACACAGATACGCAGTATTTT

J: TRBJ1-1
V: TRBV27
D: NA
size: NA
CDR3: CASSLSWNTEAFF
DNA: TGTGCCAGCAGTTTATCGTGGAACACTGAAGCTTTCTTT

J: TRBJ2-3
V: TRBV19
D: TRBD1
size: NA
CDR3: CASSTSGQPTDTQYF
DNA: TGTGCCAGTAGTACGTCGGGACAGCCGACAGATACGCAGTATTTT

J: TRBJ2-1
V: TRBV11-2
D: NA
size: NA
CDR3: CASSFSAGGEQFF
DNA: TGTGCCAGCAGCTTCTCCGCGGGTGGTGAGCAGTTCTTC

J: TRBJ2-2
V: TRBV29-1
D: TRBD1
size: NA
CDR3: CSGYRGGELFF
DNA: TGCAGCGGCTACAGGGGCGGGGAGCTGTTTTTT

J: TRBJ1-6
V: TRBV19
D: NA
size: NA
CDR3: CASSMVMSSYNSPLHF
DNA: TGTGCCAGTAGTATGGTCATGAGCTCCTATAATTCACCCCTCCACTTT

J: TRBJ1-5
V: TRBV6-5
D: NA
size: NA
CDR3: CASRTGHNQPQHF
DNA: TGTGCCAGCAGGACGGGACACAATCAGCCCCAGCATTTT